A selection of T cell receptor beta chains follows, all from one sample in a study of T cells in tuberculosis. Using immunoSEQ multiplex PCR, the repertoire was profiled, and TCRdb retains in-frame clones only, with some absent. The data hold about 50,000 clones, with about 95% observed a single time. The starting material was PBMCs, obtained at tuberculosis diagnosis. The source of these receptors is an adult with tuberculosis. Both conserved end residues are trimmed from each CDR3. Fields, in order: V gene, J gene, CDR3 length, CDR3 protein.

V: TRBV27
J: TRBJ2-7
length: 12
CDR3: ASSLVGKPYEQY

V: TRBV7-2
J: TRBJ1-2
length: 11
CDR3: ASGQSGRYGYT

V: TRBV6-5
J: TRBJ2-1
length: 13
CDR3: ASSWGLAGANEQF

V: TRBV5-4
J: TRBJ1-1
length: 12
CDR3: ATGQGNIKAEAF

V: TRBV2
J: TRBJ2-1
length: 12
CDR3: ASRGGRGYNEQF

V: TRBV29-1
J: TRBJ1-1
length: 11
CDR3: SVDRTANTEAF

V: TRBV19
J: TRBJ2-7
length: 16
CDR3: ASSTPPDRGRPLYEQY

V: TRBV9
J: TRBJ2-1
length: 11
CDR3: ASSDSPTTEQF

V: TRBV29-1
J: TRBJ1-2
length: 13
CDR3: SVEDPIIAGYGYT

V: TRBV5-5
J: TRBJ1-1
length: 14
CDR3: ASSSGQGKTNTEAF

V: TRBV5-1
J: TRBJ2-1
length: 16
CDR3: ASSLALTGTSGTNEQF

V: TRBV9
J: TRBJ2-1
length: 14
CDR3: ASSVSIAGDWNEQF

V: TRBV7-9
J: TRBJ1-2
length: 10
CDR3: ASRTGGYGYT

V: TRBV7-2
J: TRBJ2-1
length: 9
CDR3: ASSPKYEQF

V: TRBV19
J: TRBJ2-1
length: 12
CDR3: ASSITGQGGEQF

V: TRBV7-9
J: TRBJ2-7
length: 15
CDR3: ASSPPTTDGGMGEQY

V: TRBV18
J: TRBJ2-7
length: 13
CDR3: ASSSDRGHRYEQY

V: TRBV5-1
J: TRBJ2-7
length: 13
CDR3: ASSLDGSQAYEQY

V: TRBV25-1
J: NA
length: 12
CDR3: ASSEAGETYEQY

V: TRBV28
J: TRBJ2-1
length: 13
CDR3: ASSLRDRAVAEQF

V: TRBV30
J: TRBJ1-6
length: 13
CDR3: AWSFPGQGNSPLH

V: TRBV25-1
J: TRBJ1-2
length: 12
CDR3: ASSGQGYDYGYT

V: TRBV14
J: TRBJ2-5
length: 13
CDR3: ASKAGVRKEETQY

V: TRBV27
J: TRBJ1-1
length: 10
CDR3: ASSRPTGGAF

V: TRBV30
J: TRBJ2-2
length: 11
CDR3: AWSQSKDRALF

V: TRBV10-3
J: TRBJ1-1
length: 12
CDR3: AISAQGVGTEAF

V: TRBV4-3
J: TRBJ1-4
length: 15
CDR3: ASSHESRPAGDEKLF

V: TRBV5-1
J: TRBJ1-4
length: 12
CDR3: ASSLRTGGEKLF

V: TRBV9
J: TRBJ2-7
length: 12
CDR3: ASSEGFFSYEQY

V: TRBV15
J: TRBJ1-1
length: 13
CDR3: ATSRDLAGRAEAF